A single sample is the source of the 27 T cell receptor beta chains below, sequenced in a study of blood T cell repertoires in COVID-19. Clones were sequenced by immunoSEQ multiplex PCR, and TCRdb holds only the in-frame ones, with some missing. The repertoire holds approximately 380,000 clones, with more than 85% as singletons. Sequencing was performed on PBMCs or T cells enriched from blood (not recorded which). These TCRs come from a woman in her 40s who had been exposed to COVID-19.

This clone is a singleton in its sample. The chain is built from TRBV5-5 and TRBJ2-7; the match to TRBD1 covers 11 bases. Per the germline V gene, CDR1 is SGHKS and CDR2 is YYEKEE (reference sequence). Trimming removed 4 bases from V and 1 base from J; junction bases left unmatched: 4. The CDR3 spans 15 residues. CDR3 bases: TGTGCCAGCAGCCCCGGGACAGGGGGGTCCTACGAGCAGTACTTC. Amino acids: CASSPGTGGSYEQYF.

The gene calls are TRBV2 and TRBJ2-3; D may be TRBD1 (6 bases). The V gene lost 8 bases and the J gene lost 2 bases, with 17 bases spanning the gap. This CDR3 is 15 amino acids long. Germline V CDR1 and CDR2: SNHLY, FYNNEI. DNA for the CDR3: TGTGCCAGCTCAAGTGACGACAGGCCCACAGATACGCAGTATTTT. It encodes CASSSDDRPTDTQYF.

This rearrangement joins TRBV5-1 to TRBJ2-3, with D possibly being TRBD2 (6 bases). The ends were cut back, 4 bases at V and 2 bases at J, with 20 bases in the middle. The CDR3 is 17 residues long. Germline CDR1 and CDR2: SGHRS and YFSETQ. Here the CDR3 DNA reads TGCGCCAGCAGCCCGGAGGGTGTGTCTCTATCCACAGATACGCAGTATTTT. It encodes CASSPEGVSLSTDTQYF.

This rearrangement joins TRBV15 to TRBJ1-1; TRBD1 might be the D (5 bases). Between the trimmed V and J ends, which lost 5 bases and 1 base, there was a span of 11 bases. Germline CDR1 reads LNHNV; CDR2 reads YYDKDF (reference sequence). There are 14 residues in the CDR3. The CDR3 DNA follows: TGTGCCACCAGCCCCCCAGGGTGGAACACTGAAGCTTTCTTT. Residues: CATSPPGWNTEAFF. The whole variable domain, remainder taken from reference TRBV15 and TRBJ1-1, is DAMVIQNPRYQVTQFGKPVTLSCSQTLNHNVMYWYQQKSSQAPKLLFHYYDKDFNNEADTPDNFQSRRPNTSFCFLDIRSPGLGDTAMYLCATSPPGWNTEAFFGQGTRLTVV.

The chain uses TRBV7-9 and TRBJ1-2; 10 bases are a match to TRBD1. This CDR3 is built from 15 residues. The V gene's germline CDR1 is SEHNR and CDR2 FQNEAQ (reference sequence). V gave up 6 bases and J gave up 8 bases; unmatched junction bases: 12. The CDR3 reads CASRDSGTGAQGYTF. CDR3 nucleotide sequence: TGTGCCAGCAGGGACTCCGGGACAGGGGCGCAAGGCTACACCTTC.

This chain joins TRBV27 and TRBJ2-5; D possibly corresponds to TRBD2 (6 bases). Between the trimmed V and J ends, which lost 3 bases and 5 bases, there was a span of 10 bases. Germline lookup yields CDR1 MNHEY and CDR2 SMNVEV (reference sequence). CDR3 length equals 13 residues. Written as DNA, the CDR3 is TGTGCCAGCAGTTTCCGGGGGATGGAGACCCAGTACTTC. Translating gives CASSFRGMETQYF.

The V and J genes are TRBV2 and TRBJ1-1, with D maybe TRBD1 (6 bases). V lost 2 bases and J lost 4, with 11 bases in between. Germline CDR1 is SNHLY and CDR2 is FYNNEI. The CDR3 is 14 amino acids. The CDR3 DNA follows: TGTGCCAGCAGTGAATTGCTAGGGGGCACTGAAGCTTTCTTT. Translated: CASSELLGGTEAFF.

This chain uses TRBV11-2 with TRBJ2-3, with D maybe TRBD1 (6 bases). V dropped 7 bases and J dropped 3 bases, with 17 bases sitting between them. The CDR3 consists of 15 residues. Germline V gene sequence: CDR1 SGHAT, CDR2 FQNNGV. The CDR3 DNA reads TGTGCCAGCACCCGTAGGGGGATACCTACAGATACGCAGTATTTT. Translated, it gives CASTRRGIPTDTQYF. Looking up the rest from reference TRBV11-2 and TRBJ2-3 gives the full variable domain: EAGVAQSPRYKIIEKRQSVAFWCNPISGHATLYWYQQILGQGPKLLIQFQNNGVVDDSQLPKDRFSAERLKGVDSTLKIQPAKLEDSAVYLCASTRRGIPTDTQYFGPGTRLTVL.

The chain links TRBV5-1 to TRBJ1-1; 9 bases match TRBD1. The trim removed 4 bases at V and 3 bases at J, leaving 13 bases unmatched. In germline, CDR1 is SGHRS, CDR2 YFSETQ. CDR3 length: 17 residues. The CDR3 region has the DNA TGCGCCAGCAGCCGACGGACAGGGGCGGTGTTGGACACTGAAGCTTTCTTT. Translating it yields CASSRRTGAVLDTEAFF.

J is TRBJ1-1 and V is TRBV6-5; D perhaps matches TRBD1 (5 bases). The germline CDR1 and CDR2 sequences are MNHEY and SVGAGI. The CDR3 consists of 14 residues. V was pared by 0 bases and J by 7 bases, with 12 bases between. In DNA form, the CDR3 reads TGTGCCAGCAGTTACTCGGGGGGGTTGGGTGAAGCTTTCTTT. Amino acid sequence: CASSYSGGLGEAFF.

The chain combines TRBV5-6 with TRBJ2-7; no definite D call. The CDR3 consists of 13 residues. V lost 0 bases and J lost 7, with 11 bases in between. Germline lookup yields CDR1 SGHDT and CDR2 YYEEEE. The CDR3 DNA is TGTGCCAGCAGCTTGGGCCGGGTGTGGGAGCAGTACTTC. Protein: CASSLGRVWEQYF. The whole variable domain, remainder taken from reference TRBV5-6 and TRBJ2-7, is DAGVTQSPTHLIKTRGQQVTLRCSPKSGHDTVSWYQQALGQGPQFIFQYYEEEERQRGNFPDRFSGHQFPNYSSELNVNALLLGDSALYLCASSLGRVWEQYFGPGTRLTVT.

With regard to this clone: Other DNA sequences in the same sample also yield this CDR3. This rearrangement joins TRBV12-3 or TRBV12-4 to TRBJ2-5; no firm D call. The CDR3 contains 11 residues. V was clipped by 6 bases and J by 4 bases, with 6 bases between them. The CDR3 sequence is CASSYRETQYF. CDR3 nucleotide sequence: TGTGCCAGCAGCTATCGAGAGACCCAGTACTTC.

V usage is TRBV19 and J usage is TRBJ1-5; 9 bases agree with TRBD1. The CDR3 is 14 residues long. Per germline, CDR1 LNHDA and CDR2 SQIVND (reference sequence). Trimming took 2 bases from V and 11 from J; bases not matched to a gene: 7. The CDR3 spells CASSIPMDRGTQHF. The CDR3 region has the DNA TGTGCCAGTAGTATACCAATGGACAGGGGAACCCAGCATTTT.

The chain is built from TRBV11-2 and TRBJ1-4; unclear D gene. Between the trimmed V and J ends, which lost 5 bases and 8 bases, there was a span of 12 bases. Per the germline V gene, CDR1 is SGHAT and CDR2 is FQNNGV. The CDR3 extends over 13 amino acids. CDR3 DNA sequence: TGTGCCAGCAGCCAGAGGATAGGAGAAAAACTGTTTTTT. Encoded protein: CASSQRIGEKLFF.

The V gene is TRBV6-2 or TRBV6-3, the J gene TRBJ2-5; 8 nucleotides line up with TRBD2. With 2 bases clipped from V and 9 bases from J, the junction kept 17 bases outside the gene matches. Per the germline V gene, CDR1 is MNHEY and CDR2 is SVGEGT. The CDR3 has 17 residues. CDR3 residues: CASSYRSGSPDPWAQYF. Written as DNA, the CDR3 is TGTGCCAGCAGTTACAGAAGCGGGAGCCCAGATCCATGGGCCCAGTACTTC.

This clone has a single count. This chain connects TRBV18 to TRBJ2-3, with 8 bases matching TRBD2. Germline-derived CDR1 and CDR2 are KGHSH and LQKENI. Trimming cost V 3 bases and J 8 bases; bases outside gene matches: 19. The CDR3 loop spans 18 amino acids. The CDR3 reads CASSPLPGLGSSRLTQYF. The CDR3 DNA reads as TGTGCCAGCTCACCGCTACCGGGACTAGGATCCTCACGGCTTACGCAGTATTTT.

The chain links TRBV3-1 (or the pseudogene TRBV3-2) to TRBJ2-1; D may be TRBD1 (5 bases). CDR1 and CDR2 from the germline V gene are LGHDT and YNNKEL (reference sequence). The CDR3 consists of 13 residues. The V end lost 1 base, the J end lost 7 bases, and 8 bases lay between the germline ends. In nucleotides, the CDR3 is TGTGCCAGCAGCCAAGTAGGGGTAAATGAGCAGTTCTTC. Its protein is CASSQVGVNEQFF.

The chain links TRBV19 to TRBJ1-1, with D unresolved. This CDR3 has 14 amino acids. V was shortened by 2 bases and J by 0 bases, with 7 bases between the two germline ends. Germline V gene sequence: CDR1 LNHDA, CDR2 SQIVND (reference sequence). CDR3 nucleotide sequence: TGTGCCAGTAGTATACCCGGGGTGAACACTGAAGCTTTCTTT. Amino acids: CASSIPGVNTEAFF.

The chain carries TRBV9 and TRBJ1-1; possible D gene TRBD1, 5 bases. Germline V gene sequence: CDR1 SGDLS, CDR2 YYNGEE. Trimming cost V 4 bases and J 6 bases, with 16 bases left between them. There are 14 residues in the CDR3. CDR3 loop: CASSPPSGRAEAFF. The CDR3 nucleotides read TGTGCCAGCAGCCCCCCGTCGGGCAGGGCTGAAGCTTTCTTT.

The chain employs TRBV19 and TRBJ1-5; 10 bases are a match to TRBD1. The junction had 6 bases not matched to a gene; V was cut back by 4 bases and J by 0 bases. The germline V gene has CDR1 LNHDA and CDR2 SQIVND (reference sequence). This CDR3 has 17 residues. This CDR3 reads CASSRQGAIGSNQPQHF. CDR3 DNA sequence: TGTGCCAGTAGTAGACAGGGGGCGATTGGTAGCAATCAGCCCCAGCATTTT.

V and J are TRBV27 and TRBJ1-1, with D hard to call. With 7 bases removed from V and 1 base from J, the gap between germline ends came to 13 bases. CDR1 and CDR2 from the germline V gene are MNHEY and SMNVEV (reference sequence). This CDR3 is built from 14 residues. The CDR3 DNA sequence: TGTGCCAGCATACGGGGAATGGGGAACACTGAAGCTTTCTTT. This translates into CASIRGMGNTEAFF.

As DNA, the CDR3 is TGTGCCAGCAGCTTAGTAGGACTAGCGGGGGTTCATAATGAGCAGTTCTTC. This translates into CASSLVGLAGVHNEQFF. The J gene is TRBJ2-1, the V gene TRBV11-2, with 13 bases lining up with TRBD2. Germline V gene data show CDR1 as SGHAT and CDR2 as FQNNGV. V lost 1 base and J lost 7; bases outside the gene matches: 7. This CDR3 comprises 17 residues. Full variable domain (missing parts from reference TRBV11-2 and TRBJ2-1): EAGVAQSPRYKIIEKRQSVAFWCNPISGHATLYWYQQILGQGPKLLIQFQNNGVVDDSQLPKDRFSAERLKGVDSTLKIQPAKLEDSAVYLCASSLVGLAGVHNEQFFGPGTRLTVL.

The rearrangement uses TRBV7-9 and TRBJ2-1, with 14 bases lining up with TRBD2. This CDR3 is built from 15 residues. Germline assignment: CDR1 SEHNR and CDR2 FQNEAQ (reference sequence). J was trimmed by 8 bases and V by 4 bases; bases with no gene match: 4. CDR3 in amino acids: CASSYGLAGGYEQFF. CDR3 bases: TGTGCCAGCAGCTATGGACTAGCGGGGGGTTATGAGCAGTTCTTC.

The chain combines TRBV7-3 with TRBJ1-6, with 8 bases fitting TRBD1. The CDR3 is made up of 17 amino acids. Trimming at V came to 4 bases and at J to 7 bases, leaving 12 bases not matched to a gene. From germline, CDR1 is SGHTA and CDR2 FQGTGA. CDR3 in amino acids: CASSSWDRQKNNSPLHF. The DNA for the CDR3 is TGTGCCAGCAGCTCCTGGGACAGGCAAAAGAACAATTCACCCCTCCACTTT.

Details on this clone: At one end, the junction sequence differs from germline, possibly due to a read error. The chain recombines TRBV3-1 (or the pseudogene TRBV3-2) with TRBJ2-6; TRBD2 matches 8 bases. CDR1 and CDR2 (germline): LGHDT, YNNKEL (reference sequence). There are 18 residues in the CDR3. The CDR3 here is CASRQGTRRISGANVLTF. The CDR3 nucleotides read TGTGCCAGCAGACAAGGGACTAGAAGGATCTCTGGGGCCAACGTCCTGACTTTC.

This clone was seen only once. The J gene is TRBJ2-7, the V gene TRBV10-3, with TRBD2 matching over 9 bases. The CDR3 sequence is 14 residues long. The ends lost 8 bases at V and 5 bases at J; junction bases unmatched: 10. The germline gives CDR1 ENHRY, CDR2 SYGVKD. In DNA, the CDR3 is TGTGCCATCCGGCGGGCTAGCGGGGCCCACGAGCAGTACTTC. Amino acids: CAIRRASGAHEQYF.

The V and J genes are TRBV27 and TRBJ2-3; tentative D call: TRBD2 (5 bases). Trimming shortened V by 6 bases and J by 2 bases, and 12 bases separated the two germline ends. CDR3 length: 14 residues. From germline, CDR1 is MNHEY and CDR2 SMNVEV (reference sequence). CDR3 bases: TGTGCCAGCAGCCCCGGGGTAAACACAGATACGCAGTATTTT. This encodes CASSPGVNTDTQYF.